Listed here are 26 T cell receptor beta chains from one sample, sequenced in a study of OX40 agonist ivuxolimab in advanced cancers. This table comes from immunoSEQ multiplex PCR, and its TCRdb copy is limited to in-frame clones, with some not included. The sample holds approximately 37,000 clones, around 83% seen once. The sequencing here drew on CD4+ or CD8+ T cells sorted from blood, taken in a trial of the OX40 agonist ivuxolimab. The receptor source for this set is an adult with an advanced solid tumor such as melanoma, head and neck, liver or kidney cancer.

V usage is TRBV18 and J usage is TRBJ2-5; 10 bases fit TRBD2. Trimming removed 3 bases from V and 0 bases from J; junction bases left unmatched: 4. CDR3 length equals 16 residues. CDR1 is KGHSH, CDR2 LQKENI, per germline. The CDR3 nucleotides are TGTGCCAGCTCACCGTGGACTAGCGGATACCAAGAGACCCAGTACTTC. Its translation is CASSPWTSGYQETQYF.

This clone was seen more than once but under ten times. This rearrangement joins TRBV27 to TRBJ1-6, with D hard to call. Trimming stripped 6 bases from V and 7 bases from J, with 7 bases between. Germline CDR1 MNHEY, CDR2 SMNVEV (reference sequence). The CDR3 extends over 12 amino acids. The CDR3 loop reads CASRTGNSPLHF. As DNA, the CDR3 is TGTGCCAGCAGAACGGGGAATTCACCCCTCCACTTT.

DNA for the CDR3: TGTGCCAGCAGCTTGGCCGGGACAGGGGGGTCCTACGAGCAGTACTTC. It encodes CASSLAGTGGSYEQYF. This sequence joins TRBV7-2 and TRBJ2-5, with 11 bases matching TRBD1. The J call is uncertain, as TRBJ2-7 better fits the DNA end. This CDR3 has 16 residues. Germline assignment: CDR1 SGHTA and CDR2 FQGNSA.

The CDR3 loop reads CATSRETSGATYEQYF. CDR3 nucleotides: TGTGCCACCAGCAGGGAGACTAGCGGGGCCACCTACGAGCAGTACTTC. This chain joins TRBV15 and TRBJ2-7; 11 nucleotides line up with TRBD2. The length of the CDR3 is 16 residues. From germline, CDR1 is LNHNV and CDR2 YYDKDF (reference sequence). Trimming cost V 3 bases and J 2 bases; bases outside gene matches: 6.

This chain links TRBV19 with TRBJ1-6, with a tentative D call TRBD1 (5 bases). Germline CDR1 LNHDA, CDR2 SQIVND (reference sequence). This CDR3 contains 15 residues. The V and J ends lost 5 bases and 7 bases respectively, with 15 bases between them. The CDR3 loop is CASSSLQEFNSPLHF. DNA of the CDR3: TGTGCCAGTAGTTCCTTACAGGAATTCAATTCACCCCTCCACTTT.

The chain links TRBV13 to TRBJ2-3; 10 bases are a match to TRBD1. The trim removed 5 bases at V and 0 bases at J, leaving 11 bases unmatched. CDR3 length equals 18 residues. Looked up from germline, CDR1 is PRHDT and CDR2 is FYEKMQ (reference sequence). CDR3 residues: CASSGQGEIGPSTDTQYF. In DNA form, the CDR3 reads TGTGCCAGCAGCGGACAGGGGGAGATCGGGCCCAGCACAGATACGCAGTATTTT. Full variable domain (outside the CDR3, taken from reference TRBV13 and TRBJ2-3): AAGVIQSPRHLIKEKRETATLKCYPIPRHDTVYWYQQGPGQDPQFLISFYEKMQSDKGSIPDRFSAQQFSDYHSELNMSSLELGDSALYFCASSGQGEIGPSTDTQYFGPGTRLTVL.

The chain links TRBV7-9 to TRBJ2-1; weak D call: TRBD2 (6 bases). Germline CDR1 and CDR2: SEHNR and FQNEAQ (reference sequence). V was pared by 5 bases and J by 7 bases, with 21 bases between. The CDR3 contains 16 residues. This CDR3 is CASSTRDSPTVNEQFF. Written as DNA, the CDR3 is TGTGCCAGCAGCACCCGGGACTCCCCGACTGTGAATGAGCAGTTCTTC.

V gene TRBV4-3 combines with J gene TRBJ2-1, with 8 bases fitting TRBD1. The CDR3 runs 17 residues. The trim removed 0 bases at V and 3 bases at J, leaving 7 bases unmatched. From germline, CDR1 is LGHNA and CDR2 YSLEER. The CDR3: CASSQDSRTGYYNEQFF. The CDR3 DNA sequence: TGCGCCAGCAGCCAAGATTCCCGGACAGGGTACTACAATGAGCAGTTCTTC.

The gene calls are TRBV25-1 and TRBJ2-5; maybe TRBD1 (6 bases). The CDR3 is made up of 13 amino acids. CDR1 is MGHDK, CDR2 SYGVNS, per germline. Trimming took 10 bases from V and 1 from J, leaving 13 bases between them. The CDR3 protein is CATTQDSQETQYF. Here the CDR3 DNA reads TGTGCCACCACACAGGACAGCCAAGAGACCCAGTACTTC. The full variable domain, completed using reference TRBV25-1 and TRBJ2-5, is EADIYQTPRYLVIGTGKKITLECSQTMGHDKMYWYQQDPGMELHLIHYSYGVNSTEKGDLSSESTVSRIRTEHFPLTLESARPSHTSQYLCATTQDSQETQYFGPGTRLLVL.

This clone has just a few counts. CDR3 region: CASSQMGGRDQPQHF. The DNA of the CDR3 is TGTGCCAGCAGCCAAATGGGAGGGCGTGATCAGCCCCAGCATTTT. V gene TRBV4-2 combines with J gene TRBJ1-5; no definite D call. Trimming pared 2 bases from V and 5 bases from J, leaving 13 bases between. CDR1 LGHNA and CDR2 YNFKEQ come from the germline V gene. The CDR3 is 15 residues long.

The count of this clone is one. The J gene is TRBJ2-7, the V gene TRBV7-9, with TRBD1 identical over 12 bases. Germline loops: CDR1 SEHNR, CDR2 FQNEAQ (reference sequence). This CDR3 contains 15 residues. The V segment lost 5 bases and the J segment 3 bases; nucleotides outside the gene matches: 5. CDR3 sequence: CASSRGQGAIYEQYF. CDR3 in DNA: TGTGCCAGCAGCCGGGGACAGGGGGCAATCTACGAGCAGTACTTC.

The chain employs TRBV2 and TRBJ1-1; D is uncertain. Per germline, CDR1 SNHLY and CDR2 FYNNEI. The germline V and J ends were trimmed by 10 bases and 7 bases, with 34 bases remaining between them. The CDR3 is 18 residues long. The DNA for the CDR3 is TGTGCCATCAGCGTGAAGGCCCAGACAACCCCGCTCGGTAGTGAAGCTTTCTTT. Translating gives CAISVKAQTTPLGSEAFF.

The chain couples TRBV5-1 to TRBJ2-1, with a weak D call TRBD1 (6 bases). Germline CDR1 is SGHRS and CDR2 is YFSETQ. Trimming shortened V by 4 bases and J by 4 bases, and 12 bases separated the two germline ends. The CDR3 totals 14 residues. CDR3 bases: TGCGCCAGCAGCGTCCGGGACACTTACAATGAGCAGTTCTTC. Amino acid sequence: CASSVRDTYNEQFF.

This clone was counted once. The chain is built from TRBV5-1 and TRBJ2-7; the D gene could be TRBD1 or TRBD2 (6 bases each). V was clipped by 4 bases and J by 0 bases, with 11 bases between them. The CDR3 extends over 14 amino acids. CDR1 and CDR2 from the germline V gene are SGHRS and YFSETQ. The CDR3 reads CASSPGGLSYEQYF. CDR3 DNA sequence: TGCGCCAGCAGCCCTGGGGGGCTCTCCTACGAGCAGTACTTC.

This clone was detected a few times. The J gene is TRBJ1-2, the V gene TRBV13; 7 bases are shared with TRBD1. Germline values: CDR1 PRHDT, CDR2 FYEKMQ (reference sequence). The trim removed 5 bases at V and 0 bases at J, leaving 9 bases unmatched. The CDR3 length is 16 residues. The chain's CDR3 is CASSPNTGASNYGYTF. In DNA, the CDR3 is TGTGCCAGCAGCCCAAACACAGGGGCGTCTAACTATGGCTACACCTTC.

The chain joins TRBV4-3 to TRBJ2-7; D perhaps matches TRBD1 (6 bases). Looked up from germline, CDR1 is LGHNA and CDR2 is YSLEER. Deletions cut 4 bases from V and 4 bases from J, with 20 bases between. CDR3 length: 16 amino acids. The CDR3 here is CASSPLPGPRGYEQYF. The CDR3, as DNA: TGCGCCAGCAGCCCCCTTCCTGGCCCCAGGGGATACGAGCAGTACTTC.

This chain uses TRBV4-1 with TRBJ2-3; D gene unclear. The CDR3 contains 12 residues. With 0 bases removed from V and 5 bases from J, the gap between germline ends came to 3 bases. CDR1 and CDR2 from the germline V gene are MGHRA and YSYEKL. The CDR3 loop reads CASSQDGDTQYF. The CDR3 region has the DNA TGCGCCAGCAGCCAAGATGGAGATACGCAGTATTTT.

This clone was found a few times. This sequence joins TRBV7-9 and TRBJ1-1, with D unresolved. CDR1 is SEHNR and CDR2 is FQNEAQ in the germline V gene (reference sequence). The CDR3 contains 12 residues. Trimming removed 5 bases from V and 5 bases from J, with 9 bases in between. CDR3 bases: TGTGCCAGCAGCCCGGCGCGTACTGAAGCTTTCTTT. As protein: CASSPARTEAFF.

This chain joins TRBV15 and TRBJ2-7; D may match TRBD1 or TRBD2 (6 bases each). From germline, CDR1 is LNHNV and CDR2 YYDKDF (reference sequence). Trimming removed 4 bases from V and 1 base from J, with 14 bases in between. The CDR3 has 15 residues. CDR3 DNA sequence: TGTGCCACCAGCACTTCGGGGGCCGGTTCCTACGAGCAGTACTTC. Translated: CATSTSGAGSYEQYF.

The chain couples TRBV15 to TRBJ2-1; 10 bases agree with TRBD2. CDR1 LNHNV and CDR2 YYDKDF come from the germline V gene (reference sequence). With 0 bases clipped from V and 9 bases from J, the junction kept 11 bases outside the gene matches. The CDR3 is made up of 17 amino acids. Here the CDR3 reads CATSRDSTPSGRTEQFF. As DNA, the CDR3 is TGTGCCACCAGCAGAGATTCAACCCCTAGCGGGAGAACTGAGCAGTTCTTC.

This rearrangement joins TRBV5-1 to TRBJ1-1; D may be TRBD1 (5 bases). The CDR3 runs 14 residues. CDR1 and CDR2 from the germline V gene are SGHRS and YFSETQ. Trimming removed 0 bases at V and 4 bases at J, with 10 bases between. CDR3 DNA: TGCGCCAGCAGCTTGGGCCAGGGCGTCACTGAAGCTTTCTTT. Protein sequence: CASSLGQGVTEAFF.

The V and J genes are TRBV10-3 and TRBJ2-2, with no clear D. The CDR3 contains 12 residues. CDR1 and CDR2 (germline): ENHRY, SYGVKD. Between the trimmed V and J ends, which lost 2 bases and 6 bases, there was a span of 4 bases. CDR3 nucleotides: TGTGCCATCAGTGAGGCGGCCGGGGAGCTGTTTTTT. It specifies CAISEAAGELFF.

This clone is medium-sized in the sample. The chain couples TRBV2 to TRBJ1-2; the D is unclear. The CDR3 is 15 residues long. Looked up from germline, CDR1 is SNHLY and CDR2 is FYNNEI. V lost 3 bases and J 0 bases, leaving 11 bases between the germline ends. CDR3 bases: TGTGCCAGCAGTGATTACGGCAGAACTAACTATGGCTACACCTTC. Amino acid sequence: CASSDYGRTNYGYTF. The entire variable domain, with the rest obtained from reference TRBV2 and TRBJ1-2, is as follows: EPEVTQTPSHQVTQMGQEVILRCVPISNHLYFYWYRQILGQKVEFLVSFYNNEISEKSEIFDDQFSVERPDGSNFTLKIRSTKLEDSAMYFCASSDYGRTNYGYTFGSGTRLTVV.

This clone appeared a single time. This chain links TRBV30 with TRBJ2-2, with TRBD2 identical over 14 bases. Germline V lookup: CDR1 GTSNPN, CDR2 SVGIG (reference sequence). The J segment lost 6 bases and the V segment lost 7 bases, leaving 4 bases of the junction unmatched. The CDR3 consists of 14 residues. CDR3 sequence: CASGTSGSPGELFF. Written as DNA, the CDR3 is TGTGCCTCCGGGACTAGCGGGAGCCCCGGGGAGCTGTTTTTT.

This clone occurred once. The CDR3 spells CASSHPGTRNEQYF. In nucleotides, the CDR3 is TGCGCCAGCAGCCACCCTGGGACTAGAAACGAGCAGTACTTC. The chain employs TRBV4-1 and TRBJ2-7; 8 bases fit TRBD2. From germline, CDR1 is MGHRA and CDR2 YSYEKL. J lost 5 bases, V lost 3 bases, and 6 bases had no gene match. There are 14 residues in the CDR3.

V and J are TRBV27 and TRBJ2-7; 9 nucleotides agree with TRBD1. J gave up 4 bases and V 3 bases, and 4 bases lay outside the gene matches. CDR1 is MNHEY, CDR2 SMNVEV, per germline (reference sequence). This CDR3 spans 14 amino acids. The CDR3 sequence: CASSFGTGNYEQYF. CDR3 bases: TGTGCCAGCAGTTTTGGGACAGGGAATTACGAGCAGTACTTC.